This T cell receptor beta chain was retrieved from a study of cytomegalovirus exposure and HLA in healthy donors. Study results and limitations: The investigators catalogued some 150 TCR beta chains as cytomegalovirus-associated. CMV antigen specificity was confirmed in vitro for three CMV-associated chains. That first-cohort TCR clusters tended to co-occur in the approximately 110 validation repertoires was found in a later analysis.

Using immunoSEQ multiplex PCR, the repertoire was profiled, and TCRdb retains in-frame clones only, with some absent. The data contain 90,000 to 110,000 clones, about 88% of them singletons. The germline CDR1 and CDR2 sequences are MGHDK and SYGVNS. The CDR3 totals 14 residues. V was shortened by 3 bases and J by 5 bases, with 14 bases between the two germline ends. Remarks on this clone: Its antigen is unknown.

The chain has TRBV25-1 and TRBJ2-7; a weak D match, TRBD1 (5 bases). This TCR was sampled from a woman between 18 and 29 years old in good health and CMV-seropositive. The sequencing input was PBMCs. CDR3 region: CASSEGSWGDEQYF. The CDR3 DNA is TGTGCCAGCAGTGAGGGTTCCTGGGGCGACGAGCAGTACTTC.